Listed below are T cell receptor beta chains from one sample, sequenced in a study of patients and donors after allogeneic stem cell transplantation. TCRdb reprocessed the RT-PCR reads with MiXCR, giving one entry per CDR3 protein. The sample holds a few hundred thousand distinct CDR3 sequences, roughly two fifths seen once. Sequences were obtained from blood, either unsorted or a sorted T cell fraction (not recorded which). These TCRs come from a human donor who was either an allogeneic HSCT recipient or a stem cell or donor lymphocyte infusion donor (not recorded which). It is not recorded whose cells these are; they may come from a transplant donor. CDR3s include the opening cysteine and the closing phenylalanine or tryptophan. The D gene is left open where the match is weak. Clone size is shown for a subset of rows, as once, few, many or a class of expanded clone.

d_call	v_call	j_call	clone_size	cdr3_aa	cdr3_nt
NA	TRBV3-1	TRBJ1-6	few	CASSHADWGSPLHF	TGTGCCAGCAGCCACGCAGATTGGGGTTCACCCCTCCACTTT
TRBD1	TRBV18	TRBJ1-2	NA	CASSLDRDRDRYTF	TGTGCCAGCTCACTTGACCGGGACAGGGACCGCTACACCTTC
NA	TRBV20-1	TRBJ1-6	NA	CSARDRNRGDSPLHF	TGCAGTGCTAGAGATCGCAACCGAGGGGATTCACCCCTCCACTTT
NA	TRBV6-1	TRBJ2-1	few	CASLKGWGNEQFF	TGTGCCAGCTTAAAGGGATGGGGCAATGAGCAGTTCTTC
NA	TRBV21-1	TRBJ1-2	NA	CASSKERWGRRGYTF	TGTGCCAGCAGCAAAGAAAGGTGGGGGCGGCGTGGCTACACCTTC
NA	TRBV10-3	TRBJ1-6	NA	CAISGGIYNSPLHF	TGTGCCATCAGTGGGGGCATTTATAATTCACCCCTCCACTTT
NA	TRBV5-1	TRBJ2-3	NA	CASSLSFGTDTQYF	TGCGCCAGCAGCTTGTCTTTCGGCACAGATACGCAGTATTTT
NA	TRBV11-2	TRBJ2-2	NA	CASSLAGALFF	TGTGCCAGCAGCCTCGCCGGGGCGCTGTTTTTT
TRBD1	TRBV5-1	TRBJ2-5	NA	CASSVTGEETQYF	TGCGCCAGCAGCGTAACAGGGGAAGAGACCCAGTACTTC
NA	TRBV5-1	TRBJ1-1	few	CASSIQGMNTEAFF	TGCGCCAGCAGCATCCAGGGTATGAACACTGAAGCTTTCTTT
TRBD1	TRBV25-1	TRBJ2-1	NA	CASSDGGTGNNEQFF	TGTGCCAGCAGTGATGGGGGGACAGGGAACAATGAGCAGTTCTTC
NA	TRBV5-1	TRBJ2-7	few	CASSLSGGLEQYF	TGCGCCAGCAGCTTGAGTGGGGGGCTCGAGCAGTACTTC
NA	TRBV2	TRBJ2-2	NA	CASSEVWGGELFF	TGTGCCAGCAGTGAAGTTTGGGGCGGGGAGCTGTTTTTT
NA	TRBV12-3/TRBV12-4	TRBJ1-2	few	CASSRMGYEGYTF	TGTGCCAGCAGTCGGATGGGATATGAGGGCTACACCTTC
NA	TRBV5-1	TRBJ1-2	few	CASSLEGAKGNYGYTF	TGCGCCAGCAGCTTGGAAGGAGCAAAAGGGAACTATGGCTACACCTTC
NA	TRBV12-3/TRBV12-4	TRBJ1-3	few	CASTDARTYSGNTIYF	TGTGCCAGCACCGATGCAAGGACCTACTCTGGAAACACCATATATTTT
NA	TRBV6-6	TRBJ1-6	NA	CASSIRQKQVYNSPLHF	TGTGCCAGCAGTATAAGACAAAAACAGGTCTATAATTCACCCCTCCACTTT
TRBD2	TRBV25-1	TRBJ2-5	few	CASSESRVSGTQETQYF	TGTGCCAGCAGTGAAAGTCGCGTTAGCGGGACCCAAGAGACCCAGTACTTC
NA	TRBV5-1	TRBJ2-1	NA	CASSLRWSRVLAYNEQFF	TGCGCCAGCAGCTTGAGGTGGAGCAGGGTTTTAGCCTACAATGAGCAGTTCTTC
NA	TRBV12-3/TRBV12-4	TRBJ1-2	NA	CASNRLGGYTF	TGTGCCAGCAACAGGCTAGGTGGCTACACCTTC
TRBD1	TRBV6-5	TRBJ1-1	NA	CASSQGQGYSEAFF	TGTGCCAGCAGCCAGGGACAGGGGTATTCTGAAGCTTTCTTT
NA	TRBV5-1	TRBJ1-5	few	CASSLGTGTGQPQHF	TGCGCCAGCAGCTTGGGCACAGGGACGGGGCAGCCCCAGCATTTT
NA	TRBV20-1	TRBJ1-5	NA	CSAPGMPDQPQHF	TGCAGTGCCCCAGGGATGCCCGATCAGCCCCAGCATTTT
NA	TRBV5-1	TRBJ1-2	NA	CASSLAGATLFGYTF	TGCGCCAGCAGCTTGGCCGGGGCCACTCTCTTTGGCTACACCTTC
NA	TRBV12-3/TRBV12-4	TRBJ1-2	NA	CASTLIGGFSGYTF	TGTGCCAGCACCTTAATAGGGGGGTTTTCTGGCTACACCTTC
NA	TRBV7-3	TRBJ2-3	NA	CASSLSPTATDTQYF	TGTGCCAGCAGCTTAAGTCCCACAGCCACAGATACGCAGTATTTT
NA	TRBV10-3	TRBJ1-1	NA	CSTLDWTAGTEAFF	TGTTCCACCCTTGATTGGACAGCAGGTACTGAAGCTTTCTTT
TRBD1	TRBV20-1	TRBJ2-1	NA	CSAPTGRAYNEQFF	TGCAGTGCGCCGACAGGGCGCGCCTACAATGAGCAGTTCTTC
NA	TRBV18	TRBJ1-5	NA	CASSPRHSSNQPQHF	TGTGCCAGCTCACCACGGCACAGTAGCAATCAGCCCCAGCATTTT
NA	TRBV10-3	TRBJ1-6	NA	CAISELDFSPLHF	TGTGCCATCAGTGAGCTTGACTTTTCACCCCTCCACTTT
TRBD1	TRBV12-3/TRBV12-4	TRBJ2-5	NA	CASSPDGQVQETQYF	TGTGCCAGCAGCCCCGACGGACAGGTCCAAGAGACCCAGTACTTC
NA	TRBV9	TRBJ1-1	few	CASSVGQLNTEAFF	TGTGCCAGCAGCGTAGGGCAGTTGAACACTGAAGCTTTCTTT
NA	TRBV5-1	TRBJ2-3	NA	CASSLDSSSSTDTQYF	TGCGCCAGCAGCCTCGACAGTTCCTCTAGCACAGATACGCAGTATTTT
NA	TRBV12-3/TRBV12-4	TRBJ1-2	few	CASSLWKHGYTF	TGTGCCAGCAGTTTGTGGAAGCATGGCTACACCTTC
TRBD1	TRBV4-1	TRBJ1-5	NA	CASSLIPHGQGYQPQHF	TGCGCCAGCAGTTTAATCCCACACGGACAGGGCTATCAGCCCCAGCATTTT
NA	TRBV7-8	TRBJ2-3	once	CASNILGGPGDTQYF	TGTGCCAGCAACATACTCGGGGGGCCGGGAGATACGCAGTATTTT
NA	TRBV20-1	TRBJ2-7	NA	CSARDPQESPYEQYF	TGCAGTGCTAGGGACCCACAGGAGTCCCCCTACGAGCAGTACTTC
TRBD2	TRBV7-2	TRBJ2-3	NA	CASSLASGLGGTQYF	TGTGCCAGCAGCTTAGCGTCCGGACTAGGTGGTACGCAGTATTTT
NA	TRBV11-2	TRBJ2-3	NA	CASSYRGDTQYF	TGTGCCAGCAGCTATCGGGGAGATACGCAGTATTTT
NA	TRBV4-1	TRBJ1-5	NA	CASSQDSSGYQPQHF	TGCGCCAGCAGCCAAGATTCGTCAGGCTATCAGCCCCAGCATTTT
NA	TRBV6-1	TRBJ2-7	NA	CASSVTGSYEQYF	TGTGCCAGCAGTGTGACAGGTTCCTACGAGCAGTACTTC
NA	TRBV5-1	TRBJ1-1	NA	CASSLGEVVNTEAFF	TGCGCCAGCAGCTTAGGAGAGGTGGTGAACACTGAAGCTTTCTTT
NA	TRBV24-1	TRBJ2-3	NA	CATSDRGQLTDTQYF	TGTGCCACCAGTGACCGCGGACAGCTCACAGATACGCAGTATTTT
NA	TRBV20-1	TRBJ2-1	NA	CSASSLPSVSSYNEQFF	TGCAGTGCTAGTAGTCTCCCCAGCGTTAGCTCCTACAATGAGCAGTTCTTC
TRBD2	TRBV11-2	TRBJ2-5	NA	CASSLDRAGGQETQYF	TGTGCCAGCAGCTTAGATCGGGCGGGGGGACAAGAGACCCAGTACTTC
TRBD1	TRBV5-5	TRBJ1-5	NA	CASSLTPWTGTNQPQHF	TGTGCCAGCAGCTTGACGCCTTGGACAGGTACCAATCAGCCCCAGCATTTT
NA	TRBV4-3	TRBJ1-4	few	CASSPYPSRGEKLFF	TGCGCCAGCAGCCCTTATCCGTCCCGTGGGGAAAAACTGTTTTTT
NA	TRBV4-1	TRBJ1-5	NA	CASSQETGTPQHF	TGCGCCAGCAGCCAAGAAACAGGGACCCCCCAGCATTTT
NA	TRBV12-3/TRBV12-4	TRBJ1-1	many	CASSHMMTGATEAFF	TGTGCCAGCAGCCATATGATGACCGGGGCGACTGAAGCTTTCTTT
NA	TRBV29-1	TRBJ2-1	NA	CSVAVAWSSYNEQFF	TGCAGCGTTGCCGTGGCATGGAGCTCCTACAATGAGCAGTTCTTC